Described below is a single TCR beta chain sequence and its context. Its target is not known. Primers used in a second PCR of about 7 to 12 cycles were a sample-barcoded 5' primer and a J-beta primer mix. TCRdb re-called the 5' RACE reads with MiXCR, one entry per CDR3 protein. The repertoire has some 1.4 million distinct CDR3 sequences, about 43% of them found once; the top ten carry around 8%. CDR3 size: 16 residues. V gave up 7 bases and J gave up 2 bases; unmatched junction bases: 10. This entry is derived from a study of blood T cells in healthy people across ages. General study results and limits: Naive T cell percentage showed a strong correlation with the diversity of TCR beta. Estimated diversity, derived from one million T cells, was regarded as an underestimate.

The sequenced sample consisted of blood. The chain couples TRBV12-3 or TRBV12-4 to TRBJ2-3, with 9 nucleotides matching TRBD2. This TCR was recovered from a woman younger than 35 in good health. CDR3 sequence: CASILGRGGSTDTQYF. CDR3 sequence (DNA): TGTGCCAGCATCCTGGGGCGGGGGGGCTCCACAGATACGCAGTATTTT.